This is a list of T cell receptor beta chains from one sample in a study of HIV-infected patients and healthy controls. TCRdb re-analysed the 5' RACE reads in MiXCR, keeping a single row per CDR3 protein. Of under 20,000 distinct CDR3 sequences listed, about 15% are singletons. The sequenced sample was CD8+ T cells from blood. The receptors originated from a human donor in good health. The CDR3 runs from the conserved cysteine through the conserved F or W. The D gene is left open where the match is weak. Clone size appears in some rows only: once, few, many, or a class for an expanded clone.

v_call	clone_size	j_call	d_call	cdr3_nt	cdr3_aa
TRBV30	-	TRBJ1-1	-	TGTGCCTGGATGGAAGCGCTTGGACCGAACACTGAAGCTTTCTTT	CAWMEALGPNTEAFF
TRBV27	-	TRBJ2-3	-	TGTGCCAGCAGTCCACTATCGAACACAGATACGCAGTATTTT	CASSPLSNTDTQYF
TRBV11-3	-	TRBJ1-5	-	TGTGCCAGCAGTCCCCGGGGGGGCGGAGGGAATCAGCCCCAGCATTTT	CASSPRGGGGNQPQHF
TRBV15	-	TRBJ1-1	TRBD1	TGTGCCACCAGATCGTTGGTTTCTCGAACAGGGGACTATTTTGAAGCTTTCTTT	CATRSLVSRTGDYFEAFF
TRBV7-9	many	TRBJ1-1	-	TGTGCCTGGGGAAAGACGAACACTGAAGCTTTCTTT	CAWGKTNTEAFF
TRBV28	many	TRBJ2-7	-	TGTGCCAGCAGTCCCCCCGTTCAGGGCGCCTACGAGCAGTACTTC	CASSPPVQGAYEQYF
TRBV10-3	many	TRBJ2-3	-	TGTGCCATCGGCCAGGCCCGGAGCACAGATACGCAGTATTTT	CAIGQARSTDTQYF
TRBV3-1	few	TRBJ2-2	TRBD2	TGTGCCAGCAGCCAAGAAATGAGAACTAGCGGTACTACCGGGGAGCTGTTTTTT	CASSQEMRTSGTTGELFF
TRBV6-2/TRBV6-3	many	TRBJ2-1	-	TGTGCCAGCAGTTACGGACTATCCAATGAGCAGTTCTTC	CASSYGLSNEQFF
TRBV2	many	TRBJ2-4	TRBD2	TGTGCCAGCAGTGGAGCCCCAAGCGGGAGTAGCATTCAGTACTTC	CASSGAPSGSSIQYF
TRBV12-3/TRBV12-4	-	TRBJ2-3	TRBD2	TGTGCCAGCAGTCTTGCTAGCGGGGGGGCCAGCACAGATACGCAGTATTTT	CASSLASGGASTDTQYF
TRBV7-8	few	TRBJ2-3	-	TGTGCCAGCACCGCGTGGGTGAGTGGCCTGTCTGCAGATACGCAGTATTTT	CASTAWVSGLSADTQYF
TRBV5-1	few	TRBJ1-4	TRBD1	TGCGCCAGCAGCTTAGGGACAGTCAATGAAAAACTGTTTTTT	CASSLGTVNEKLFF
TRBV28	few	TRBJ2-7	TRBD1	TGTGCCAGCAGCTCCGAACTAGGACAGGGTTTGGGCGAGCAGTACTTC	CASSSELGQGLGEQYF
TRBV27	few	TRBJ2-7	-	TGTGCCAGCAGTCCGGCGACCGCCTCCTACGAGCAGTACTTC	CASSPATASYEQYF
TRBV30	-	TRBJ2-1	TRBD2	TGTGCCTGGAGTGTAACGGTAGCGGGTGTTTATGAGCAGTTCTTC	CAWSVTVAGVYEQFF
TRBV18	-	TRBJ2-1	-	TGTGCCAGCTCACCCGGCGGTAATGAGCAGTTCTTC	CASSPGGNEQFF
TRBV20-1	many	TRBJ2-7	-	TGCAGTGCTCAGGACATCTCAACCTACGAGCAGTACTTC	CSAQDISTYEQYF
TRBV20-1	few	TRBJ2-7	-	TGCAGTGCTAGAGACCGAGTCGCGCCTAGCTCCTACGAGCAGTACTTC	CSARDRVAPSSYEQYF
TRBV5-6	many	TRBJ1-1	-	TGTGCCAGCACCCTTCGGGGGGCTGAAGAAGCTTTCTTT	CASTLRGAEEAFF
TRBV9	few	TRBJ1-2	-	TGTGCCAGCAGCGTAGTGGGACGCGTCGGCTACACCTTC	CASSVVGRVGYTF
TRBV29-1	-	TRBJ1-2	-	TGCAGCGTACAAAGGAACTATGGCTACACCTTC	CSVQRNYGYTF
TRBV2	-	TRBJ2-1	-	TGTGCCAGCAGTGGACTGGACATAGCTTACAATGAGCAGTTCTTC	CASSGLDIAYNEQFF
TRBV9	many	TRBJ2-3	-	TGTGCCAGCTCGGGTAAGACAGATACGCAGTATTTT	CASSGKTDTQYF
TRBV3-2	few	TRBJ1-2	-	TGTGCCAGCAGCCAAGATGCCCTCCGGGACAGGGATCTCTATGGCTACACCTTC	CASSQDALRDRDLYGYTF
TRBV7-9	many	TRBJ1-1	-	TGTGCCAGCAGCTTAGGGCCGGGAGAAGCTTTCTTT	CASSLGPGEAFF
TRBV15	-	TRBJ1-6	-	TGTGCCACCAGCATTGGGTCAACCAATTCACCCCTCCACTTT	CATSIGSTNSPLHF
TRBV6-2/TRBV6-3	many	TRBJ2-5	TRBD2	TGTGCCAGCAGTTACGCCGGGACTAGCGACGTAGAGACCCAGTACTTC	CASSYAGTSDVETQYF
TRBV4-3	-	TRBJ1-1	TRBD1	TGCGCCAGCAGCCAAGAGGCCTGGGACAGATCTGAAGCTTTCTTT	CASSQEAWDRSEAFF
TRBV6-4	many	TRBJ2-1	TRBD2	TGTGCCAGCAGTGACTCGGCTAGCGGGGGGGGATACAATGAGCAGTTCTTC	CASSDSASGGGYNEQFF
TRBV12-3/TRBV12-4	few	TRBJ2-3	TRBD2	TGTGCCAGCAGTTTAGGTCCCTCGGGGGGGGCCCGAGATACGCAGTATTTT	CASSLGPSGGARDTQYF